Listed here are 32 T cell receptor beta chains from one sample, sequenced in a study of graft-versus-host responses after intestinal transplantation. These TCRs are of unknown antigen specificity. Profiled with immunoSEQ multiplex PCR; TCRdb holds only in-frame clones, not every one. The sample holds about 47,000 clones; 85% to 95% are singletons and the top ten take under 0.25%. Sequencing was performed on unstimulated CD8+ T cells sorted from spleen or lymph node cells, taken before transplant. The receptor source for this set is a human donor who was the organ donor for an intestinal transplant.

V and J are TRBV10-2 and TRBJ1-5, with TRBD1 matching 7 bases. CDR1 WSHSY and CDR2 SAAADI come from the germline V gene. CDR3 size: 17 residues. Trimming took 1 base from V and 3 from J; bases not matched to a gene: 9. The CDR3 DNA is TGCGCCAGCAGTGAGTTTGCTTCCGGGACAGCCAATCAGCCCCAGCATTTT. It encodes CASSEFASGTANQPQHF.

The rearrangement links TRBV9 to TRBJ1-6; 7 bases are a match to TRBD1. Losses at the gene ends were 3 bases for V and 7 bases for J; bases not matched to a gene: 7. This CDR3 is built from 15 residues. The germline V gene has CDR1 SGDLS and CDR2 YYNGEE. CDR3 DNA: TGTGCCAGCAGCGCTACCGGGACAGTAAATTCACCCCTCCACTTT. Its protein product is CASSATGTVNSPLHF.

The J gene is TRBJ1-6, the V gene TRBV28; D unclear. CDR3 length: 15 amino acids. CDR1 is MDHEN and CDR2 is SYDVKM in the germline V gene. Trimming stripped 3 bases from V and 5 bases from J, with 11 bases between. The CDR3 reads CASSFRGFDNSPLHF. The CDR3, as DNA: TGTGCCAGCAGTTTCCGGGGTTTCGATAATTCACCCCTCCACTTT.

This chain uses TRBV5-6 with TRBJ2-1; 9 bases line up with TRBD2. The CDR3 totals 15 residues. V lost 0 bases to trimming and J lost 8 bases; unmatched junction nucleotides: 6. Germline V CDR1 and CDR2: SGHDT, YYEEEE. The CDR3 protein is CASSLGGLAPDEQFF. The DNA for the CDR3 is TGTGCCAGCAGCTTGGGGGGACTAGCTCCCGATGAGCAGTTCTTC.

CDR3 residues: CASSLANGYTF. The CDR3 DNA reads as TGTGCCAGCAGTTTGGCCAATGGCTACACCTTC. V gene TRBV28 combines with J gene TRBJ1-2; D unclear. V was pared by 3 bases and J by 6 bases, with 5 bases between. Germline loops: CDR1 MDHEN, CDR2 SYDVKM. The CDR3 length is 11 residues.

A single count supports this clone. This chain connects TRBV4-1 to TRBJ1-3; 8 bases fit TRBD1. Germline loops: CDR1 MGHRA, CDR2 YSYEKL. V was pared by 4 bases and J by 0 bases, with 2 bases of the junction left unmatched. The CDR3 length is 15 residues. CDR3 in amino acids: CASSRDRGSGNTIYF. As DNA, the CDR3 is TGCGCCAGCAGCCGCGACAGGGGCTCTGGAAACACCATATATTTT.

The rearrangement uses TRBV29-1 and TRBJ1-2; 12 bases are shared with TRBD1. CDR1 and CDR2 from the germline V gene are SQVTM and ANQGSEA. This CDR3 has 15 amino acids. Germline trimming cut 1 base from V and 7 bases from J; bases unmatched to any gene: 7. CDR3 in DNA: TGCAGCGTTGAAGTTGCGGGACAGGGGGCGCGTGGCTACACCTTC. Its protein product is CSVEVAGQGARGYTF.

The table lists this clone with a count of one. J is TRBJ2-7 and V is TRBV19; no reliable D call. Germline loops: CDR1 LNHDA, CDR2 SQIVND (reference sequence). This CDR3 region has 12 residues. Trimming removed 7 bases from V and 5 bases from J, with 12 bases in between. CDR3 region: CASMSPWDEQYF. The CDR3 bases are TGTGCCAGTATGTCCCCCTGGGACGAGCAGTACTTC.

The rearrangement uses TRBV4-2 and TRBJ2-7; D may be TRBD2 (6 bases). Trimming stripped 3 bases from V and 1 base from J, with 13 bases between. CDR3 length: 15 amino acids. The germline gives CDR1 LGHNA, CDR2 YNFKEQ. CDR3 in DNA: TGTGCCAGCAGCCACGCTGGGACTTGGTCCTACGAGCAGTACTTC. The encoded protein is CASSHAGTWSYEQYF.

The rearrangement joins TRBV19 to TRBJ1-5; weak D call: TRBD1 (5 bases). There are 15 residues in the CDR3. The ends were cut back, 3 bases at V and 6 bases at J, with 15 bases in the middle. Germline loops: CDR1 LNHDA, CDR2 SQIVND (reference sequence). The CDR3 here is CASSMVGGSAQPQHF. The CDR3 DNA is TGTGCCAGTAGTATGGTGGGGGGTAGCGCTCAGCCCCAGCATTTT.

This chain uses TRBV11-2 with TRBJ2-5; D uncertain. The CDR3 covers 13 residues. Germline lookup yields CDR1 SGHAT and CDR2 FQNNGV. The germline V and J ends were trimmed by 7 bases and 3 bases, with 12 bases remaining between them. CDR3 loop: CASTIYSEETQYF. The CDR3 region has the DNA TGTGCCAGCACCATTTACAGCGAAGAGACCCAGTACTTC.

The chain employs TRBV5-4 and TRBJ2-1; D is unresolved. Trimming left V 4 bases short and J 3 bases short, with 8 bases between. Germline loops: CDR1 SGHNT, CDR2 YYREEE (reference sequence). The CDR3 totals 13 residues. CDR3 in amino acids: CASSLDRYNEQFF. Here the CDR3 DNA reads TGTGCCAGCAGCCTTGACCGCTACAATGAGCAGTTCTTC.

The chain joins TRBV27 to TRBJ2-7, with TRBD2 matching over 7 bases. The CDR3 sequence is 15 residues long. J gave up 2 bases and V 5 bases, and 9 bases lay outside the gene matches. Germline V gene lookup returns CDR1 MNHEY and CDR2 SMNVEV (reference sequence). The CDR3 loop reads CASSPMEGGAYEQYF. Here the CDR3 DNA reads TGTGCCAGCAGTCCGATGGAGGGAGGGGCCTACGAGCAGTACTTC.

The chain carries TRBV7-2 and TRBJ2-7; D assignment may be TRBD1 or TRBD2 (5 bases each). The CDR3 is 13 residues long. V lost 8 bases, J lost 7 bases, and 18 bases lay in between. Per the germline V gene, CDR1 is SGHTA and CDR2 is FQGNSA. CDR3 protein: CASAGGASGEQYF. The CDR3 DNA sequence: TGTGCCAGCGCTGGGGGTGCCTCAGGGGAGCAGTACTTC.

The chain carries TRBV9 and TRBJ1-1; possible D gene TRBD1, 5 bases. Germline V gives CDR1 SGDLS, CDR2 YYNGEE. V was shortened by 0 bases and J by 1 base, with 10 bases between the two germline ends. The CDR3 totals 15 residues. The CDR3 DNA reads as TGTGCCAGCAGCGTAGTGGTGGGGGAGAACACTGAAGCTTTCTTT. Its protein product is CASSVVVGENTEAFF.

The chain combines TRBV5-4 with TRBJ2-7, with D perhaps matching TRBD1 (6 bases). The V gene's germline CDR1 is SGHNT and CDR2 YYREEE (reference sequence). The V end was cut by 4 bases, the J end by 5 bases, with 13 bases between. This CDR3 has 13 residues. The CDR3 region has the DNA TGTGCCAGCAGCCCGGGACAATACGACGAGCAGTACTTC. Translated: CASSPGQYDEQYF.

The chain combines TRBV4-1 with TRBJ1-1; D not certain. Germline-derived CDR1 and CDR2 are MGHRA and YSYEKL. The CDR3 is 14 residues long. V lost 2 bases and J lost 0, with 7 bases in between. CDR3 residues: CASSQTGVNTEAFF. The CDR3, as DNA: TGCGCCAGCAGCCAAACCGGGGTGAACACTGAAGCTTTCTTT.

This chain connects TRBV2 to TRBJ2-7; D might be TRBD1 or TRBD2, each matching 5 bases. The CDR3 runs to 13 residues. From germline, CDR1 is SNHLY and CDR2 FYNNEI. Deletions cut 10 bases from V and 2 bases from J, with 15 bases between. For the CDR3, the DNA is TGTGCCACCTCTTCGGGGCAGGCCTACGAGCAGTACTTC. This encodes CATSSGQAYEQYF.

The chain has TRBV28 and TRBJ1-2; TRBD1 is a possible D gene (6 bases). There are 12 residues in the CDR3. Germline V gives CDR1 MDHEN, CDR2 SYDVKM. The germline V and J ends were trimmed by 6 bases and 5 bases, with 10 bases remaining between them. The CDR3 spells CASSPTGYGYTF. Written as DNA, the CDR3 is TGTGCCAGCAGCCCCACAGGGTATGGCTACACCTTC.

V and J are TRBV4-1 and TRBJ1-2; 11 nucleotides align to TRBD1. The CDR3 sequence is 18 residues long. V was clipped by 0 bases and J by 7 bases; unmatched bases: 13. CDR1 is MGHRA and CDR2 is YSYEKL in the germline V gene. CDR3 amino acids: CASSQDNGQGAGGAGYTF. The DNA for the CDR3 is TGCGCCAGCAGCCAAGATAACGGACAGGGGGCGGGGGGAGCTGGCTACACCTTC.

The CDR3 DNA is TGCGCCAGCAGCCAAGTGACGGACACCAGCTCCTATAATTCACCCCTCCACTTT. Its protein is CASSQVTDTSSYNSPLHF. This chain connects TRBV4-1 to TRBJ1-6; a possible D gene is TRBD1 (5 bases). This CDR3 comprises 18 residues. The V gene's germline CDR1 is MGHRA and CDR2 YSYEKL. V gave up 1 base and J gave up 0 bases, with 13 bases separating them.

CDR3 protein: CASSLRTAFFYGYTF. The CDR3, as DNA: TGTGCCAGCAGCCTTCGGACAGCATTTTTCTATGGCTACACCTTC. This chain uses TRBV13 with TRBJ1-2; tentatively, D is TRBD1 (6 bases). In germline, CDR1 is PRHDT, CDR2 FYEKMQ (reference sequence). The germline V and J ends were trimmed by 5 bases and 4 bases, with 17 bases remaining between them. CDR3 length: 15 residues.

The chain is built from TRBV27 and TRBJ2-5; 13 bases are a match to TRBD2. CDR3 length equals 17 residues. Per germline, CDR1 MNHEY and CDR2 SMNVEV (reference sequence). The V and J ends lost 7 bases and 5 bases, in that order; junction bases with no gene match: 13. DNA of the CDR3: TGTGCCAGCACCCCGTTATTACTAGCGGGGGGGCCGGAGACCCAGTACTTC. Its translation is CASTPLLLAGGPETQYF.

V is TRBV4-1 and J is TRBJ2-1; 8 nucleotides match TRBD1. CDR1 and CDR2 (germline): MGHRA, YSYEKL. CDR3 size: 15 residues. V shed 3 bases and J 8 bases; nucleotides not matched to a gene: 9. The CDR3 DNA sequence: TGCGCCAGCAGCCATTCAGGACAGGGTTCGTATGAGCAGTTCTTC. It specifies CASSHSGQGSYEQFF.

This chain joins TRBV27 and TRBJ1-1; D is ambiguous. The V end lost 5 bases, the J end lost 7 bases, and 17 bases lay between the germline ends. The germline gives CDR1 MNHEY, CDR2 SMNVEV (reference sequence). The CDR3 extends over 14 amino acids. The CDR3 is CASSAKGYYSEAFF. The CDR3 nucleotides read TGTGCCAGCAGTGCTAAAGGGTATTACAGTGAAGCTTTCTTT.

The chain uses TRBV11-2 and TRBJ1-2, with 9 bases matching TRBD1. Germline CDR1 SGHAT, CDR2 FQNNGV. The CDR3 extends over 13 amino acids. Trimming at V came to 4 bases and at J to 7 bases, leaving 4 bases not matched to a gene. This CDR3 reads CASSYGTGFGYTF. CDR3 bases: TGTGCCAGCAGCTACGGGACAGGGTTTGGCTACACCTTC.

This clone was seen only a few times. The genes are TRBV5-5 and TRBJ2-7, with a tentative D call TRBD1 (5 bases). The CDR3 has 16 amino acids. Germline CDR1 SGHKS, CDR2 YYEKEE (reference sequence). Trimming pared 3 bases from V and 0 bases from J, leaving 16 bases between. In DNA form, the CDR3 reads TGTGCCAGCAGCTCGAACCAAGACAGTACCTCCTACGAGCAGTACTTC. It yields the protein CASSSNQDSTSYEQYF.

The chain joins TRBV21-1 to TRBJ2-5; TRBD2, the D gene given by the table, was not confirmed from the DNA. TRBV21-1 is a pseudogene locus. The CDR3 totals 20 residues. CDR3 residues: CASSADRESPAGVGGETQYF. In nucleotides, the CDR3 is TGTGCCAGCAGCGCGGACCGTGAATCGCCAGCGGGGGTTGGCGGGGAGACCCAGTACTTC.

The chain combines TRBV5-1 with TRBJ2-7; 10 positions agree with TRBD1. This CDR3 comprises 14 residues. Trimming removed 5 bases from V and 2 bases from J; junction bases left unmatched: 4. From germline, CDR1 is SGHRS and CDR2 YFSETQ. The CDR3: CASRLGQGAYEQYF. CDR3 bases: TGCGCCAGCAGACTCGGACAGGGGGCCTACGAGCAGTACTTC.

The chain is built from TRBV7-3 and TRBJ2-3, with D possibly called TRBD1 or TRBD2 (5 bases each). Trimming took 8 bases from V and 3 from J, leaving 12 bases between them. Germline V gives CDR1 SGHTA, CDR2 FQGTGA. CDR3 length: 13 residues. CDR3 nucleotides: TGTGCCAGCGGTGGGGGAGCGACAGATACGCAGTATTTT. Protein sequence: CASGGGATDTQYF. The full variable domain, rest sourced from reference TRBV7-3 and TRBJ2-3, is GAGVSQTPSNKVTEKGKYVELRCDPISGHTALYWYRQSLGQGPEFLIYFQGTGAADDSGLPNDRFFAVRPEGSVSTLKIQRTERGDSAVYLCASGGGATDTQYFGPGTRLTVL.

The CDR3 here is CASGLGTANTGELFF. The CDR3 DNA is TGTGCCAGCGGACTGGGGACAGCGAACACCGGGGAGCTGTTTTTT. The V call is TRBV6-5, the J call TRBJ2-2; the match to TRBD1 covers 7 bases. The CDR3 runs to 15 residues. Germline CDR1 and CDR2: MNHEY and SVGAGI. Unmatched junction bases numbered 6, after V lost 8 bases and J lost 0 bases.

V and J are TRBV14 and TRBJ2-3, with no clear D. The CDR3 runs 17 residues. With 2 bases removed from V and 0 bases from J, the gap between germline ends came to 15 bases. Germline CDR1 is SGHDN and CDR2 is FVKESK. For the CDR3, the DNA is TGTGCCAGCAGCCAAATTACAGCTCACCCTAGCACAGATACGCAGTATTTT. Amino acids: CASSQITAHPSTDTQYF.